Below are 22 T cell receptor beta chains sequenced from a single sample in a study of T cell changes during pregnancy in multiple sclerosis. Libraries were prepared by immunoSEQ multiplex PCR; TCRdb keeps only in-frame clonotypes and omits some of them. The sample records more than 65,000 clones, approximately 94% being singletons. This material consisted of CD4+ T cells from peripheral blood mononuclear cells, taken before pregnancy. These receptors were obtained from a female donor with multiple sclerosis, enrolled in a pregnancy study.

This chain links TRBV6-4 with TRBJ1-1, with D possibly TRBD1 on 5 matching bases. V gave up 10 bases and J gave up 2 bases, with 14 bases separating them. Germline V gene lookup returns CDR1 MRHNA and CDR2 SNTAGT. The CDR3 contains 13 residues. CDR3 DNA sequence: TGTGCCATCCTAAGACAGACAAACACTGAAGCTTTCTTT. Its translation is CAILRQTNTEAFF.

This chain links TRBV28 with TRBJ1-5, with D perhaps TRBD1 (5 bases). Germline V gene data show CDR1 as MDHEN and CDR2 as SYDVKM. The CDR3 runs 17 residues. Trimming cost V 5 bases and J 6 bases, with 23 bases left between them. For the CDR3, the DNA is TGTGCCAGCAGTCCCGCCGGAGGGGCCGCCGTGGGTCAGCCCCAGCATTTT. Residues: CASSPAGGAAVGQPQHF.

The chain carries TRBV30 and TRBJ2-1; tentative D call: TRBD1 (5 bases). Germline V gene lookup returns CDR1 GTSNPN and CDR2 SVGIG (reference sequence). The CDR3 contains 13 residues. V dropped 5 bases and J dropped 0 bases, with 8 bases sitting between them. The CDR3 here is CAWEDSSYNEQFF. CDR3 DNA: TGTGCCTGGGAAGACAGCTCCTACAATGAGCAGTTCTTC.

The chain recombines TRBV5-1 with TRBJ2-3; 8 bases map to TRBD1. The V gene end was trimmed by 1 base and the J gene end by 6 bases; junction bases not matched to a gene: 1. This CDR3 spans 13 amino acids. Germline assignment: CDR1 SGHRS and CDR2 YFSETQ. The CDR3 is CASSLQGADTQYF. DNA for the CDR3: TGCGCCAGCAGCTTGCAGGGGGCCGATACGCAGTATTTT.

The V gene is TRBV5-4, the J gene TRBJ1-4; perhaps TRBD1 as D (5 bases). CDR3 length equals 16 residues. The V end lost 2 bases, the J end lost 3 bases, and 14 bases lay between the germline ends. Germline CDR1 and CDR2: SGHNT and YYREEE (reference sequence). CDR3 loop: CASSLAGRGSNEKLFF. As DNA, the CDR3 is TGTGCCAGCAGCTTAGCGGGGCGGGGCTCTAATGAAAAACTGTTTTTT.

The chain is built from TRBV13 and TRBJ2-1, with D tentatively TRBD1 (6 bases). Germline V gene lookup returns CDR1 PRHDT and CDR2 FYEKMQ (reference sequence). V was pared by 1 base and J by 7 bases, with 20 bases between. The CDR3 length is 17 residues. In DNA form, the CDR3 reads TGTGCCAGCAGCTTAGCGGCAGGGGTCCCTCCGGGGAATGAGCAGTTCTTC. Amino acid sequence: CASSLAAGVPPGNEQFF.

The CDR3 nucleotides are TGTGCCAGCTCTCCGATGCGGTCGACTGAAGCTTTCTTT. Its translation is CASSPMRSTEAFF. V is TRBV18 and J is TRBJ1-1; unclear D gene. CDR1 and CDR2 from the germline V gene are KGHSH and LQKENI. The V end was cut by 6 bases, the J end by 5 bases, with 13 bases between. This CDR3 has 13 amino acids.

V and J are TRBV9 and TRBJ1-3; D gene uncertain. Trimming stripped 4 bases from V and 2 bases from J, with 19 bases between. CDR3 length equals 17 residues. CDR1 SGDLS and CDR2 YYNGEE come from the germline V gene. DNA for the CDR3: TGTGCCAGCAGCACACGAGGGAGTAGGAGGCCTGGAAACACCATATATTTT. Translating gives CASSTRGSRRPGNTIYF.

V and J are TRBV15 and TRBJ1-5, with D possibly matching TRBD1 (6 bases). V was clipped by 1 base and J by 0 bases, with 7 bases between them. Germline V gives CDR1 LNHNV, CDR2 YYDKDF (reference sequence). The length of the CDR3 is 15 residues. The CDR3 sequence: CATSRGTDSNQPQHF. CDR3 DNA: TGTGCCACCAGCAGAGGGACAGATAGCAATCAGCCCCAGCATTTT.

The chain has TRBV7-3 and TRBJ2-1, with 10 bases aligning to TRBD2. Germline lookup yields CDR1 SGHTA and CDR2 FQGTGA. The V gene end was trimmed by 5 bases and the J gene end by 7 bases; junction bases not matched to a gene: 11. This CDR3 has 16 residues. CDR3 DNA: TGTGCCAGCAGCCCCACTACTAGCGGGATTCGGAATGAGCAGTTCTTC. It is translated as CASSPTTSGIRNEQFF.

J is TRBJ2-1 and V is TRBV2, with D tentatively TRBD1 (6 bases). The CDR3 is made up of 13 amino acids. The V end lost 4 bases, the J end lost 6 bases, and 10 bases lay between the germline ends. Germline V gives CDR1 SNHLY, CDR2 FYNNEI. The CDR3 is CASSVRGGNEQFF. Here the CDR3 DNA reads TGTGCCAGCAGTGTTCGAGGGGGCAATGAGCAGTTCTTC.

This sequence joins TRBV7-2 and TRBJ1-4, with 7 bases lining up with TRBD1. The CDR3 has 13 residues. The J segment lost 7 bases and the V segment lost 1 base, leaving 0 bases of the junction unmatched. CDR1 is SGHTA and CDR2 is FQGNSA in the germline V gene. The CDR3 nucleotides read TGTGCCAGCAGCTTAGACAGGGGTGAAAAACTGTTTTTT. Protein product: CASSLDRGEKLFF.

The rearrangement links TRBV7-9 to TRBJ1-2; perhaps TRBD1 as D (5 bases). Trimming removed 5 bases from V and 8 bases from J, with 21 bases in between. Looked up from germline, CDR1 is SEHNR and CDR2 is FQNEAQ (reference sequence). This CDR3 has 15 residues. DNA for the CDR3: TGTGCCAGCAGCCCCCTAGGCAGGGCTGTTTCAGGCTACACCTTC. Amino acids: CASSPLGRAVSGYTF.

This CDR3 is CASRLQGMNTGELFF. CDR3 DNA sequence: TGTGCCAGCAGGTTACAGGGGATGAACACCGGGGAGCTGTTTTTT. This chain connects TRBV7-2 to TRBJ2-2; 7 bases are a match to TRBD1. V gave up 6 bases and J gave up 1 base; unmatched junction bases: 5. Germline CDR1 is SGHTA and CDR2 is FQGNSA. The CDR3 length is 15 residues.

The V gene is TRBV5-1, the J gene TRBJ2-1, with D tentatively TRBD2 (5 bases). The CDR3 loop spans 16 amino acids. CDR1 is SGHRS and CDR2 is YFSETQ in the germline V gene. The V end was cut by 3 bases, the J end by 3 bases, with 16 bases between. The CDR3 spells CASSWAGGSGYNEQFF. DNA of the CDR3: TGCGCCAGCAGCTGGGCAGGTGGGAGCGGCTACAATGAGCAGTTCTTC.

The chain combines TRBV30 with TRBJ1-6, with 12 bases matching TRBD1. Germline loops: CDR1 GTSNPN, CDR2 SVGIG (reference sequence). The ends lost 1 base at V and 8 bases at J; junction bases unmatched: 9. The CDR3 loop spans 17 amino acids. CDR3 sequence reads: CAWSAGTGGQRDSPLHF. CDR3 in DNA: TGTGCCTGGAGTGCCGGGACAGGGGGCCAAAGAGATTCACCCCTCCACTTT.

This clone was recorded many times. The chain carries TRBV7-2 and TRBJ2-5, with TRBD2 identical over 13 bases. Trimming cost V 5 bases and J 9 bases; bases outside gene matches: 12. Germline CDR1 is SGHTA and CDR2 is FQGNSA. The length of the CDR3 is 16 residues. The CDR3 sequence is CASSRGLAGREGPQYF. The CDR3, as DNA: TGTGCCAGCAGCCGGGGACTAGCGGGAAGGGAGGGGCCCCAGTACTTC.

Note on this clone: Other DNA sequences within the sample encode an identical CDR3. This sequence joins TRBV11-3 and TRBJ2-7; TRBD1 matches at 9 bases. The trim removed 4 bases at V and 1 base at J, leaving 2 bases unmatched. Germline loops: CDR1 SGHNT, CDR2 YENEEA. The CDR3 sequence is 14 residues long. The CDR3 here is CASSSGTGSYEQYF. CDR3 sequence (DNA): TGTGCCAGCAGCTCTGGGACAGGGTCCTACGAGCAGTACTTC.

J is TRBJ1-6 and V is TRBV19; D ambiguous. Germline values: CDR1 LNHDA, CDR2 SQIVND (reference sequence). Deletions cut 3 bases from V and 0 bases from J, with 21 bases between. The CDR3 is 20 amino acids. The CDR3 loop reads CASSMRGNLRQSSYNSPLHF. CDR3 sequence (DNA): TGTGCCAGTAGTATGCGGGGAAATCTGAGGCAGAGCTCCTATAATTCACCCCTCCACTTT.

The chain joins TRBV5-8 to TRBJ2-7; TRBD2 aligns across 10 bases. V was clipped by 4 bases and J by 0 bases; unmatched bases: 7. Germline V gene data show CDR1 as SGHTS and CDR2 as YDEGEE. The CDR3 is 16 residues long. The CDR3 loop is CASSPVAGGYSYEQYF. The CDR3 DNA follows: TGTGCCAGCAGCCCGGTAGCGGGGGGCTACTCCTACGAGCAGTACTTC.

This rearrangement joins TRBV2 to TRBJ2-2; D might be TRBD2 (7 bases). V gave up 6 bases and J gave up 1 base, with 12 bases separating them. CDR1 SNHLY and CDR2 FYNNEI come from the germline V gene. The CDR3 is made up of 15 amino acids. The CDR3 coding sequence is TGTGCCAGCAGGAACAGGGAGGGGAACACCGGGGAGCTGTTTTTT. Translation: CASRNREGNTGELFF.

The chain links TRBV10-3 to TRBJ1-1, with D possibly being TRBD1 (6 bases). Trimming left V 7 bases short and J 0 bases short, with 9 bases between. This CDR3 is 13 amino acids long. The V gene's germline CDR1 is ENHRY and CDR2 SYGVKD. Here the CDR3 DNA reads TGTGCCATCAACCAGGGGATGAACACTGAAGCTTTCTTT. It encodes CAINQGMNTEAFF.